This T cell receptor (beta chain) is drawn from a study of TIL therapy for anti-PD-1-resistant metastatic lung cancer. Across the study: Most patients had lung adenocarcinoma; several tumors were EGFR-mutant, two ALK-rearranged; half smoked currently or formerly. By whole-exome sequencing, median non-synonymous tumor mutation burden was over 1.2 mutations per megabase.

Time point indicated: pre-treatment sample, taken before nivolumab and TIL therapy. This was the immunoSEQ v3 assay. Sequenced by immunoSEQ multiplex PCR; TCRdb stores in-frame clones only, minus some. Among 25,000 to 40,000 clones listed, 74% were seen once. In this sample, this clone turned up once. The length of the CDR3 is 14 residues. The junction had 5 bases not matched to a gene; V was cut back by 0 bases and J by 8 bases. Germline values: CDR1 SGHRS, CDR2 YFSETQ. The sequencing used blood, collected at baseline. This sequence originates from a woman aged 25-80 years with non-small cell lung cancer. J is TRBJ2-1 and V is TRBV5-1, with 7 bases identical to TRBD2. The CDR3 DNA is TGCGCCAGCAGCTTGGTGCGGGAGTTGGATGAGCAGTTCTTC. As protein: CASSLVRELDEQFF.